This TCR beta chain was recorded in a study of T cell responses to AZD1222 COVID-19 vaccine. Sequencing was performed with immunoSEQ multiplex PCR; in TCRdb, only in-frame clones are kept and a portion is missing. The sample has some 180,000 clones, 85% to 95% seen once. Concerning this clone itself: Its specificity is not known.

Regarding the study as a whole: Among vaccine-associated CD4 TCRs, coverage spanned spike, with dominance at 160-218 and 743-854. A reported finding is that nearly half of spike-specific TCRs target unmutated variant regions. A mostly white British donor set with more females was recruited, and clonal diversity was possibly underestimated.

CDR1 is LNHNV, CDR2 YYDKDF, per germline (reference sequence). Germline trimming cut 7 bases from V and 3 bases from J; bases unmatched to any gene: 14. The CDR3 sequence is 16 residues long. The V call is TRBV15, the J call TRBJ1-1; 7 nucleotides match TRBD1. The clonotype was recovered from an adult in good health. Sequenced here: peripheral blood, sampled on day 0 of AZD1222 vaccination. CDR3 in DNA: TGTGCCACCACCCGACAGGGAGGCGGATGGGACACTGAAGCTTTCTTT. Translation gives CATTRQGGGWDTEAFF.